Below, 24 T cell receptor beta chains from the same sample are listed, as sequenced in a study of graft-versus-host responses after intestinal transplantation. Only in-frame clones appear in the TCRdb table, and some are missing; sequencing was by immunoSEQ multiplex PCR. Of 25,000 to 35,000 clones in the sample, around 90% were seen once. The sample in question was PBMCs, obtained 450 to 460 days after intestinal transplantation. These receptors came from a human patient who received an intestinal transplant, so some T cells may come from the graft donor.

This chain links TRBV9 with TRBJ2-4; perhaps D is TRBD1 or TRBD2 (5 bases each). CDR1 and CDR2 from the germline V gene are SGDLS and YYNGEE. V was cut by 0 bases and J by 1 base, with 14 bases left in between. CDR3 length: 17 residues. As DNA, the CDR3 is TGTGCCAGCAGCGTAGACGGGGCCTCAACGGCCAAAAACATTCAGTACTTC. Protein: CASSVDGASTAKNIQYF.

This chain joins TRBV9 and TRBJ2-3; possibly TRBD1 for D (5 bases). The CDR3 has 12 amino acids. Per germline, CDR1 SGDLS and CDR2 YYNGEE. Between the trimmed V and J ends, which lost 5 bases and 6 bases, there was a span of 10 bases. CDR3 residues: CASSYRQDTQYF. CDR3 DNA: TGTGCCAGCAGTTACAGACAGGATACGCAGTATTTT.

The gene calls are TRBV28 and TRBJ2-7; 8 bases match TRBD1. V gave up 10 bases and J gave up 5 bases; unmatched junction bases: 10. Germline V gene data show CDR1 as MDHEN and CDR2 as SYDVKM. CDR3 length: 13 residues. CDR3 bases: TGTGCCACCATCCGGGACAGGCGGAACGAGCAGTACTTC. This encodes CATIRDRRNEQYF.

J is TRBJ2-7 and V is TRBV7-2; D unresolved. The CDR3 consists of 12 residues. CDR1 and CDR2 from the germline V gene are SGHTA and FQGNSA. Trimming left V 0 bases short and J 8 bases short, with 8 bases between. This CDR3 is CASSLAAEKQYF. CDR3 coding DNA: TGTGCCAGCAGCTTAGCTGCGGAGAAGCAGTACTTC.

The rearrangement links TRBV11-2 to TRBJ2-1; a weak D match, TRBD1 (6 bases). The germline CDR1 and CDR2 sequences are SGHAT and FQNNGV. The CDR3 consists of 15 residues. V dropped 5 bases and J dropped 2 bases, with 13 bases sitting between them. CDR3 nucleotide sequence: TGTGCCAGCAGCCCGTTAGGGGGACCCTACAATGAGCAGTTCTTC. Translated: CASSPLGGPYNEQFF.

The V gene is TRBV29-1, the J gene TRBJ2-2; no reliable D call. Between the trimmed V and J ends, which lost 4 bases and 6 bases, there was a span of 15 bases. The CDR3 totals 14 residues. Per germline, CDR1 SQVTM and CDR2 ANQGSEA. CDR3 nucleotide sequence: TGCAGCGTTGTGTGGCTAGTTGGATCCGGGGAGCTGTTTTTT. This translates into CSVVWLVGSGELFF.

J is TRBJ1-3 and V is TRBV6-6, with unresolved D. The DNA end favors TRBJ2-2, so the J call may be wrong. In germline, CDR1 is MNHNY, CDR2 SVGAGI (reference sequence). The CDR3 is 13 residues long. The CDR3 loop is CASSSSNTGELFF. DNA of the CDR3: TGTGCCAGCAGTTCATCAAACACCGGGGAGCTGTTTTTT.

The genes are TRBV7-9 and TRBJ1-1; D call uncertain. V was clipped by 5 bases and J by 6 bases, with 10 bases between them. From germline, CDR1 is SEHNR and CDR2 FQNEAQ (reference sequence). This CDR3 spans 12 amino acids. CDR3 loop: CASSPSMAEAFF. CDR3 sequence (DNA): TGTGCCAGCAGCCCCAGCATGGCTGAAGCTTTCTTT.

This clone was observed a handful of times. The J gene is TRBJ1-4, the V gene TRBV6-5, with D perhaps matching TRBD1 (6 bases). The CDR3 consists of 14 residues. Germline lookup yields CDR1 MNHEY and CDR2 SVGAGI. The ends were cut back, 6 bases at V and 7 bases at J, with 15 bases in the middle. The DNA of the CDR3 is TGTGCCAGCAGGCCTAGGGGGAAAGGTGAAAAACTGTTTTTT. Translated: CASRPRGKGEKLFF.

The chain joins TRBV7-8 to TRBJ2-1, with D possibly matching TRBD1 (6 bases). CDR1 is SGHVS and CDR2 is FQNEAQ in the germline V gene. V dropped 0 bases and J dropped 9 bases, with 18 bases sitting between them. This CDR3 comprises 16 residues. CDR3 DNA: TGTGCCAGCAGCTTAGCCCGCCAGGGGCGCAGGGGTGAGCAGTTCTTC. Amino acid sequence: CASSLARQGRRGEQFF.

The CDR3 sequence: CASSKLRGLETQYF. The CDR3 DNA sequence: TGTGCCAGCAGCAAACTAAGGGGCTTAGAGACCCAGTACTTC. This chain uses TRBV21-1 with TRBJ2-5; the D segment call TRBD1 is taken from the table without a DNA check. TRBV21-1 is a pseudogene segment. CDR3 size: 14 residues.

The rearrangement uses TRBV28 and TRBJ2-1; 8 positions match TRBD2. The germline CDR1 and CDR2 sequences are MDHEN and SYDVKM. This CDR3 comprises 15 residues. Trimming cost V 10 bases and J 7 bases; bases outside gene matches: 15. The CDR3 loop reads CATLRLAPPGNEQFF. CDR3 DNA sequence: TGTGCCACCCTTCGACTAGCGCCCCCAGGGAATGAGCAGTTCTTC.

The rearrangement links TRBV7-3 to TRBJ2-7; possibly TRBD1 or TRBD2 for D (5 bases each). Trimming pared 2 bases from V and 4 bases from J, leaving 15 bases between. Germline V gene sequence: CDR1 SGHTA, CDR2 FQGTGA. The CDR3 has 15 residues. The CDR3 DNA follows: TGTGCCAGCAGCTTAGGCATGGGACCGGTATACGAGCAGTACTTC. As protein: CASSLGMGPVYEQYF.

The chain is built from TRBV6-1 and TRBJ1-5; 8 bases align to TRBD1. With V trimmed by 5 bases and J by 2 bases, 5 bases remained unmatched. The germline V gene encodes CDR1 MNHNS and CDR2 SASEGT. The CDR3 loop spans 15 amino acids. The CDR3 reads CASSKPTGGNQPQHF. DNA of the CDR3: TGTGCCAGCAGTAAACCGACAGGGGGCAATCAGCCCCAGCATTTT.

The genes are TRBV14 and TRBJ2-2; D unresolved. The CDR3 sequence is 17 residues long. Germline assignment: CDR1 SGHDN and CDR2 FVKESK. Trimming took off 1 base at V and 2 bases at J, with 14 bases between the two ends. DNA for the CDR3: TGTGCCAGCAGCCAAGTCGCGCAGTTCCCAAACACCGGGGAGCTGTTTTTT. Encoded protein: CASSQVAQFPNTGELFF.

DNA of the CDR3: TGTGCCAGCAGCTTAGTGGGCCAAGAGACCCAGTACTTC. It specifies CASSLVGQETQYF. The chain joins TRBV7-9 to TRBJ2-5, with no clear D. V was trimmed by 1 base and J by 1 base, leaving 4 bases between them. The V gene's germline CDR1 is SEHNR and CDR2 FQNEAQ (reference sequence). This CDR3 region has 13 residues.

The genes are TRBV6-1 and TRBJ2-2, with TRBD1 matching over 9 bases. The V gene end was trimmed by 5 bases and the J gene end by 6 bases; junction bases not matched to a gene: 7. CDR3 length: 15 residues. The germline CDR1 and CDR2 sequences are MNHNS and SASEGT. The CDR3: CASSSQGALAGELFF. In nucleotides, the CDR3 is TGTGCCAGCAGTTCACAGGGGGCCTTGGCCGGGGAGCTGTTTTTT.

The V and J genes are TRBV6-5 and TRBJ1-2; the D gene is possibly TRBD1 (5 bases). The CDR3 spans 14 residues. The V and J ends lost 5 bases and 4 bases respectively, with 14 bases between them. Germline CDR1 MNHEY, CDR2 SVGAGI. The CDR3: CASSVISGRYGYTF. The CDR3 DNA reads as TGTGCCAGCAGTGTTATATCGGGGCGCTATGGCTACACCTTC.

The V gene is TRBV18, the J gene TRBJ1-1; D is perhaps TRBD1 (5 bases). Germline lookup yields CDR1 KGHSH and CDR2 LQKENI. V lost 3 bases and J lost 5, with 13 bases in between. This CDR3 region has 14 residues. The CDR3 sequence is CASSPAARGTEAFF. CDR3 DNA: TGTGCCAGCTCACCGGCGGCTAGGGGAACTGAAGCTTTCTTT.

The DNA of the CDR3 is TGTGCCAGCGGACAGTCAGATACGCAGTATTTT. This encodes CASGQSDTQYF. The J gene is TRBJ2-3, the V gene TRBV28, with TRBD1 as a possible D gene (6 bases). Per germline, CDR1 MDHEN and CDR2 SYDVKM. V lost 8 bases to trimming and J lost 4 bases, with 7 bases between them. The CDR3 sequence is 11 residues long.

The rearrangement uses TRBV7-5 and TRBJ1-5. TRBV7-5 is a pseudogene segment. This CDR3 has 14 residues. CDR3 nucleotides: TGTGCCAGCAGCTTAACGGGGGAGGGTCAGCCCCAGCATTTT. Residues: CASSLTGEGQPQHF.

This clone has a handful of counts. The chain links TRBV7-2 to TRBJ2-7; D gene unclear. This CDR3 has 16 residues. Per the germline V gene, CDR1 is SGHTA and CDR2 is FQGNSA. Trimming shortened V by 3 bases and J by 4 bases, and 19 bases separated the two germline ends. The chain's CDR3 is CASSFLGPVGRYEQYF. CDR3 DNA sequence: TGTGCCAGCAGCTTTCTCGGACCAGTAGGAAGGTACGAGCAGTACTTC.

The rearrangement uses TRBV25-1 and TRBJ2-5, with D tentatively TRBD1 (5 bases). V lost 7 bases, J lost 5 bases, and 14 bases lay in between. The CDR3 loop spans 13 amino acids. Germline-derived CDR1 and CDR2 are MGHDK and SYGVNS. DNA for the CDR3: TGTGCCAGCATCCAGCAGGGTCTGGAGACCCAGTACTTC. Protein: CASIQQGLETQYF.

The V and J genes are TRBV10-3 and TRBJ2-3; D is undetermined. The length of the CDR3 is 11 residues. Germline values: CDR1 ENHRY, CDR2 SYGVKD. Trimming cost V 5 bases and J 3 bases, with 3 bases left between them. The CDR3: CAISRTDTQYF. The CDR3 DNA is TGTGCCATCAGTCGAACAGATACGCAGTATTTT.